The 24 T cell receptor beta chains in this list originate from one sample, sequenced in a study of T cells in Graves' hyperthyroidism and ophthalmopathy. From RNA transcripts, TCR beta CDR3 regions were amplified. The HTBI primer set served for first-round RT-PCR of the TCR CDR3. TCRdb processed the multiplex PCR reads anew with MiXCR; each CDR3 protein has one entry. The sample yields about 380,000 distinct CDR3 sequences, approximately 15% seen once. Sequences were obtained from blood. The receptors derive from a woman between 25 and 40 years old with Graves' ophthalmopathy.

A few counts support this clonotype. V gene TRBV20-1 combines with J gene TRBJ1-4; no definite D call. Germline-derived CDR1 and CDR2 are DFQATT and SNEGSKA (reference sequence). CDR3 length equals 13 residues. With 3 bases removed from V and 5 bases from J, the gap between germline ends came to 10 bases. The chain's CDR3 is CSASGQMNEKLFF. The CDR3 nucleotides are TGCAGTGCTAGTGGGCAGATGAATGAAAAACTGTTTTTT.

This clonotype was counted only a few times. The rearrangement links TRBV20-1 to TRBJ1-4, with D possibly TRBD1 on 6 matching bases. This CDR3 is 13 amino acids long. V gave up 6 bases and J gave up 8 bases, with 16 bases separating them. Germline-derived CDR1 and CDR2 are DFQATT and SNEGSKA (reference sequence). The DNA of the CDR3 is TGCAGTGCCATAAGAGGACAGCACGAAAAACTGTTTTTT. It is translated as CSAIRGQHEKLFF.

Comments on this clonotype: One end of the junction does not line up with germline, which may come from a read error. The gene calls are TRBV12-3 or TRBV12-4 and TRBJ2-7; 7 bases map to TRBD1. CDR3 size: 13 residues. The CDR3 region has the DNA TGCGCCAGCAGTATTGTTACAGGGGACGAGCAGTACTTC. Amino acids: CASSIVTGDEQYF.

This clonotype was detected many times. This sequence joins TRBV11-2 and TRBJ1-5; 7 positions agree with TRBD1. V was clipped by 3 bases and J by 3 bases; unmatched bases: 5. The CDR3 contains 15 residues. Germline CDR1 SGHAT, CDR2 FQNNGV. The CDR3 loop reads CASSFNRGDNQPQHF. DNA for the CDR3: TGTGCCAGCAGCTTCAACAGGGGAGACAATCAGCCCCAGCATTTT.

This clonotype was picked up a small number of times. CDR3: CASSLEFRREKLFF. The DNA of the CDR3 is TGCGCCAGCAGCTTGGAATTTCGGCGTGAAAAACTGTTTTTT. The chain uses TRBV5-1 and TRBJ1-4, with D uncertain. Per the germline V gene, CDR1 is SGHRS and CDR2 is YFSETQ. Trimming took 0 bases from V and 7 from J, leaving 10 bases between them. The CDR3 is 14 residues long.

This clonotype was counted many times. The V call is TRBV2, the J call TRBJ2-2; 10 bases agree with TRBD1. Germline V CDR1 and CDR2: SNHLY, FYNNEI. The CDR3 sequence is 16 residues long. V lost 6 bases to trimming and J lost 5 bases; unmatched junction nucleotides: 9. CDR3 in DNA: TGTGCCAGCAGACCAGACAGGGGGCGGCGGACCGGGGAGCTGTTTTTT. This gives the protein CASRPDRGRRTGELFF.

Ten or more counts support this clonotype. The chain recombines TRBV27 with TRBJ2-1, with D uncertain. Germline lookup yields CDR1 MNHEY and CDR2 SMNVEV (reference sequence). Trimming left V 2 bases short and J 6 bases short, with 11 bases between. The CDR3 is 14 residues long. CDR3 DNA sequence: TGTGCCAGCAGTTTAGTGGCCTCGTCCAATGAGCAGTTCTTC. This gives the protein CASSLVASSNEQFF.

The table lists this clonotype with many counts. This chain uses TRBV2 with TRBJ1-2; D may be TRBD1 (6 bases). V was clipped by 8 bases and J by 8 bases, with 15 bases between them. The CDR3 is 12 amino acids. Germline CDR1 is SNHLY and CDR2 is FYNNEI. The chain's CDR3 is CASYRGAHGYTF. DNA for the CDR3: TGTGCCAGCTACCGGGGGGCCCACGGCTACACCTTC.

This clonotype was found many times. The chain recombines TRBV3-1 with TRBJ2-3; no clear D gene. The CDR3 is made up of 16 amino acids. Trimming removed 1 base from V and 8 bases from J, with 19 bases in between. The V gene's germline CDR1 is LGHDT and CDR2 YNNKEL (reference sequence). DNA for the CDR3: TGTGCCAGCAGCCAAGTGTTGCGAGGTTCCCCGGCTACGCAGTATTTT. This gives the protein CASSQVLRGSPATQYF.

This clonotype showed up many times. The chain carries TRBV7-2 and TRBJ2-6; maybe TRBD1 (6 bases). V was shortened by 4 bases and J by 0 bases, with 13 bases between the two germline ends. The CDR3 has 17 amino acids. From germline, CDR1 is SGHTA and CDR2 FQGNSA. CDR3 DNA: TGTGCCAGCAGCTCCATCACAGGGATCTCTGGGGCCAACGTCCTGACTTTC. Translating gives CASSSITGISGANVLTF.

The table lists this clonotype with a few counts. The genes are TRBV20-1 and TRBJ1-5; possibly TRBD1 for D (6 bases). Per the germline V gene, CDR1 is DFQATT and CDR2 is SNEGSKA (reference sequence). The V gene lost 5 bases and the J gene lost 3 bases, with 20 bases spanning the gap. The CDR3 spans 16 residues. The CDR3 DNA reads TGCAGTGCTCCTACTACAGGGATTGGTGACAATCAGCCCCAGCATTTT. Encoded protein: CSAPTTGIGDNQPQHF.

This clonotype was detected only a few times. As DNA, the CDR3 is TGTGCCAGCAGTGCACCGGGCCAAAGCTCCTACGAGCAGTACTTC. Translation gives CASSAPGQSSYEQYF. The V call is TRBV6-2 or TRBV6-3, the J call TRBJ2-7; D gene ambiguous. V lost 5 bases to trimming and J lost 0 bases, with 14 bases between them. Germline assignment: CDR1 MNHEY and CDR2 SVGEGT. The CDR3 is made up of 15 amino acids.

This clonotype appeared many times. The CDR3 DNA reads as TGTGCCAGCAGCTTGCCCATCAGCACCGGGGAGCTGTTTTTT. It translates to CASSLPISTGELFF. The chain is built from TRBV7-9 and TRBJ2-2; the D is unclear. The CDR3 extends over 14 amino acids. V dropped 3 bases and J dropped 4 bases, with 9 bases sitting between them. The V gene's germline CDR1 is SEHNR and CDR2 FQNEAQ (reference sequence).

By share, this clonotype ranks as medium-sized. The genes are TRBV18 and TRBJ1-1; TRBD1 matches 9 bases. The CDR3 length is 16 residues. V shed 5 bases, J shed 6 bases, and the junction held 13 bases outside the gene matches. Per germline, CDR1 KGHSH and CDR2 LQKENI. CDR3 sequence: CASSILPGQGASEAFF. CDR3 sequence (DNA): TGTGCCAGCTCAATATTGCCGGGACAGGGAGCATCTGAAGCTTTCTTT.

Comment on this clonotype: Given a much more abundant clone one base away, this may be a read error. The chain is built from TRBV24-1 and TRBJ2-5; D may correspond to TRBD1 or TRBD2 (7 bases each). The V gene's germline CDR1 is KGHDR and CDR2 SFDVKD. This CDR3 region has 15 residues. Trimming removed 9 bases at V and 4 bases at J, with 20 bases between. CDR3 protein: CATGEGRGILETQYF. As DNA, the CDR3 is TGTGCCACCGGGGAGGGCAGGGGGATCTTAGAGACCCAGTACTTC.

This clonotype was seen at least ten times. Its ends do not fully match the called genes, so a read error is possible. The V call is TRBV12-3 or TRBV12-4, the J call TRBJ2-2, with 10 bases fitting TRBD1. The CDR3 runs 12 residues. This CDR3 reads CACRDRGVELFF. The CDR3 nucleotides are TGTGCCTGCAGGGACAGGGGCGTGGAGCTGTTTTTT.

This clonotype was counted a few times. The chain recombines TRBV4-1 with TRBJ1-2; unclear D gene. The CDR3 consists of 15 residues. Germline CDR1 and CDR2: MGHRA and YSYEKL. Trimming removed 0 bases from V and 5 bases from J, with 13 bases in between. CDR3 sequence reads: CASSQERIREYGYTF. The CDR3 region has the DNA TGCGCCAGCAGCCAAGAGCGGATACGGGAGTATGGCTACACCTTC.

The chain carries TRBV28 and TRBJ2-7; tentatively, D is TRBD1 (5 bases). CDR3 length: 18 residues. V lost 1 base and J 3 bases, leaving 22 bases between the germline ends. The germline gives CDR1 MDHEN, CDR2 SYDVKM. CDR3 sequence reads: CASSLSSTELILNYEQYF. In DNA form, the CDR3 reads TGTGCCAGCAGTTTATCCTCGACAGAACTTATCCTTAACTACGAGCAGTACTTC.

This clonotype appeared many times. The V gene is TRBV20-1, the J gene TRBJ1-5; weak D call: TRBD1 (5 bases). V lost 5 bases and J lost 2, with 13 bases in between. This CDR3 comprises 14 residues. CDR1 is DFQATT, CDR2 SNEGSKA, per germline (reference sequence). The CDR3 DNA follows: TGCAGTGCTCAGGGTGTGTTAGGCAATCAGCCCCAGCATTTT. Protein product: CSAQGVLGNQPQHF.

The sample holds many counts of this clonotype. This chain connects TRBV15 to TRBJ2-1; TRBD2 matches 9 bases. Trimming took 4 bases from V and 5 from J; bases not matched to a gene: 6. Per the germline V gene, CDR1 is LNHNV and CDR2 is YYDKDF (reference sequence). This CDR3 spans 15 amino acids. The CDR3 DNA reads TGTGCCACCAGCAAGAGCGGGGGGCCCAACAATGAGCAGTTCTTC. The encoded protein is CATSKSGGPNNEQFF.

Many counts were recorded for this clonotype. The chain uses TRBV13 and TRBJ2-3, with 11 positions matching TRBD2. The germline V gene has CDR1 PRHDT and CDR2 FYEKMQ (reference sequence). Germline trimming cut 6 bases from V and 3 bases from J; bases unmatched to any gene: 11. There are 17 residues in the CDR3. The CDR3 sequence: CASSDVIAGGSTDTQYF. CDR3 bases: TGTGCCAGCAGTGACGTGATAGCGGGGGGGTCGACAGATACGCAGTATTTT.

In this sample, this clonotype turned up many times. In nucleotides, the CDR3 is TGTGCCAGCAGCCTTCTCAACAGGCATGGGGAGACCCAGTACTTC. This gives the protein CASSLLNRHGETQYF. The chain employs TRBV11-2 and TRBJ2-5; possible D gene TRBD1, 5 bases. The V gene's germline CDR1 is SGHAT and CDR2 FQNNGV. V was pared by 5 bases and J by 5 bases, with 18 bases between. The CDR3 is 15 amino acids.

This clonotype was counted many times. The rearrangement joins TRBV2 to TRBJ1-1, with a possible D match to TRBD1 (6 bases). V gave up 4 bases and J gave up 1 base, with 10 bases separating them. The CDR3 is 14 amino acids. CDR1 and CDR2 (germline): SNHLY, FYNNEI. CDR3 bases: TGTGCCAGCAGTGGGGACACTACGAACACTGAAGCTTTCTTT. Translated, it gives CASSGDTTNTEAFF. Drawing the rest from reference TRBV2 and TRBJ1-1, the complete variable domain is EPEVTQTPSHQVTQMGQEVILRCVPISNHLYFYWYRQILGQKVEFLVSFYNNEISEKSEIFDDQFSVERPDGSNFTLKIRSTKLEDSAMYFCASSGDTTNTEAFFGQGTRLTVV.

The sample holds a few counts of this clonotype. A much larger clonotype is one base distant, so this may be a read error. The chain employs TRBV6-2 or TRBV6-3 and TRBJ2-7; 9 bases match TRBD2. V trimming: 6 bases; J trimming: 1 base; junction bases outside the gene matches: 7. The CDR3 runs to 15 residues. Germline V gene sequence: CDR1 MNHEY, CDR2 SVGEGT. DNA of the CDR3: TGTGCCAGCAGAAGCGGGGGGTTTGCTTCCTACGAGCAGTACTTC. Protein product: CASRSGGFASYEQYF.